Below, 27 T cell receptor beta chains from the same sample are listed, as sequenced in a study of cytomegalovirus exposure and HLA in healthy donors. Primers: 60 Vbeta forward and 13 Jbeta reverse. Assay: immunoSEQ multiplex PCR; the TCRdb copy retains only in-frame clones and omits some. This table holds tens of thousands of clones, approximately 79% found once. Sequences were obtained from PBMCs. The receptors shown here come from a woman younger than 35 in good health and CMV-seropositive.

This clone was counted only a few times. The CDR3 nucleotides read TGTGCCAGCAGTGCCCAGGGTAGCGGGGGGGATGAGCAGTTCTTC. It is translated as CASSAQGSGGDEQFF. This chain connects TRBV6-4 to TRBJ2-1; 11 bases align to TRBD2. This CDR3 has 15 residues. Germline CDR1 and CDR2: MRHNA and SNTAGT. With V trimmed by 4 bases and J by 8 bases, 7 bases remained unmatched.

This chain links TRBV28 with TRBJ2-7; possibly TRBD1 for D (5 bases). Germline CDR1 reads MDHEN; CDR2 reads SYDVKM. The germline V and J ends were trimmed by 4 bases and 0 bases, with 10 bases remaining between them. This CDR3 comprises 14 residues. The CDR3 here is CASSWSRASYEQYF. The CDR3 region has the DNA TGTGCCAGCAGTTGGAGCAGGGCCTCCTACGAGCAGTACTTC.

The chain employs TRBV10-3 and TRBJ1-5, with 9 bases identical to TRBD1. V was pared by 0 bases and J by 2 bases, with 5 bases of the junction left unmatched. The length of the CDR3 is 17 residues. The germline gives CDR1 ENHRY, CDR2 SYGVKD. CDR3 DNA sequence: TGTGCCATCAGTGAGTCAAGGACAGGGGTTGGCAATCAGCCCCAGCATTTT. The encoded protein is CAISESRTGVGNQPQHF.

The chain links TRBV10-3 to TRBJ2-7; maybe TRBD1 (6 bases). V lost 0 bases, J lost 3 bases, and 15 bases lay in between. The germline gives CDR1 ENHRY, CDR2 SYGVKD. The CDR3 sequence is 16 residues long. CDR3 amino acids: CAISESMSGVGYEQYF. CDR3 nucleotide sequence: TGTGCCATCAGTGAGTCTATGTCAGGGGTGGGCTACGAGCAGTACTTC.

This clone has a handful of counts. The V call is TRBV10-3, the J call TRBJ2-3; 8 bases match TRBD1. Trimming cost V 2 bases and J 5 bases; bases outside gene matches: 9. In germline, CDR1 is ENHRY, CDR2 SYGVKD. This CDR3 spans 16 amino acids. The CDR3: CAISEAPGQGRDTQYF. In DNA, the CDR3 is TGTGCCATCAGTGAGGCCCCTGGACAGGGTAGAGATACGCAGTATTTT.

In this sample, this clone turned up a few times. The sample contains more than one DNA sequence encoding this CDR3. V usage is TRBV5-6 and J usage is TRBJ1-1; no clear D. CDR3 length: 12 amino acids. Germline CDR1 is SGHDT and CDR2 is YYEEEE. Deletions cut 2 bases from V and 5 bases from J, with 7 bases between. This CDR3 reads CASSLLRTEAFF. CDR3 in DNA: TGTGCCAGCAGCTTATTGAGAACTGAAGCTTTCTTT.

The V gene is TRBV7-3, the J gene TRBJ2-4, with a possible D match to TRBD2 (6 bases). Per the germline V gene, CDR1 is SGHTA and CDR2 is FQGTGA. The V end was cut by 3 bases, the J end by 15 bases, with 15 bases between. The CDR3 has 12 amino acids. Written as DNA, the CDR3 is TGTGCCAGCAGCTTTTCGGGAGTCACGACGTACTTC. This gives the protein CASSFSGVTTYF.

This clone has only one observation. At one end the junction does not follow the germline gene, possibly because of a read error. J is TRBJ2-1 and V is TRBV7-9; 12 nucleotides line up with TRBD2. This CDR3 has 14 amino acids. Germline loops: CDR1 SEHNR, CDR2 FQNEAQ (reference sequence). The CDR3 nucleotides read TGTTCCAGCAGCCCGACTAGCGGGGGCAATGAGCAGTTCTTC. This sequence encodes CSSSPTSGGNEQFF.

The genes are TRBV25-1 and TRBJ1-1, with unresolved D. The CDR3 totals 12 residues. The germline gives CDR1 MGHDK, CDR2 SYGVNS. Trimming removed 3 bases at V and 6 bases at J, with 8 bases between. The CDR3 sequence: CASSDRFSEAFF. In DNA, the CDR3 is TGTGCCAGCAGTGATCGGTTCTCTGAAGCTTTCTTT.

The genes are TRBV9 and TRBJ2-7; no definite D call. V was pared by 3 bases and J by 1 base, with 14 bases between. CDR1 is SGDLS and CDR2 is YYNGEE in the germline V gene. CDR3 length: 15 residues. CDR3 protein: CASSGDNPSSYEQYF. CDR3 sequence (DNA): TGTGCCAGCAGCGGAGACAATCCTTCATCCTACGAGCAGTACTTC.

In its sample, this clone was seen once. The CDR3 nucleotides are TGTGCCAGCACCCATTACTCCCTGACCGGGACTAGCGGGAAGGAGGCCTACGAGCAGTACTTC. Its translation: CASTHYSLTGTSGKEAYEQYF. The chain combines TRBV4-2 with TRBJ2-7, with 13 bases identical to TRBD2. The CDR3 length is 21 residues. The junction had 23 bases not matched to a gene; V was cut back by 7 bases and J by 2 bases. Germline CDR1 and CDR2: LGHNA and YNFKEQ.

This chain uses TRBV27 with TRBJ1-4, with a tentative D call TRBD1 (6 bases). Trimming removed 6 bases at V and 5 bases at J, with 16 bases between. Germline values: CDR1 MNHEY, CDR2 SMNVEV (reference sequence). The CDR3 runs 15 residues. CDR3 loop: CASRSLEGGNEKLFF. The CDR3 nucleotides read TGTGCCAGCAGGTCCTTAGAGGGGGGGAATGAAAAACTGTTTTTT.

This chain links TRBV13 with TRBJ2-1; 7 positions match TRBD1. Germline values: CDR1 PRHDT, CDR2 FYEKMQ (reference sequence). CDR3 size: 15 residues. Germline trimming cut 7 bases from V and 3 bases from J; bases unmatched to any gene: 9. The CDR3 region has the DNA TGTGCCAGCAACCCAGCGGACAGGATCTACAATGAGCAGTTCTTC. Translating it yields CASNPADRIYNEQFF.

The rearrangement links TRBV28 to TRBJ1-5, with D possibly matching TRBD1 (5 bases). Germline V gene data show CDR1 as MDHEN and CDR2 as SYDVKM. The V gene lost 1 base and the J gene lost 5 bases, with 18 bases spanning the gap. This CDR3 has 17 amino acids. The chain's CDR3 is CASSLLGRTGLDQPQHF. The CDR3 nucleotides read TGTGCCAGCAGTTTATTAGGTCGTACAGGTCTCGATCAGCCCCAGCATTTT.

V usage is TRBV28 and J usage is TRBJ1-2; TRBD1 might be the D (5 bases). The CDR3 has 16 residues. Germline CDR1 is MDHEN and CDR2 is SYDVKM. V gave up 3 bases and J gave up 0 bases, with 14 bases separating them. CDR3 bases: TGTGCCAGCAGTTTCCCAGGGTTTACAGCTAACTATGGCTACACCTTC. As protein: CASSFPGFTANYGYTF.

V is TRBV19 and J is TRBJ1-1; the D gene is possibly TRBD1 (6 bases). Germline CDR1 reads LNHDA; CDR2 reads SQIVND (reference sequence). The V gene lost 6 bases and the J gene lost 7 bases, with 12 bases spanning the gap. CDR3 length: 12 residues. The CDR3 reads CASRYRAYEAFF. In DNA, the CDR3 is TGTGCCAGTAGGTACAGGGCCTATGAAGCTTTCTTT.

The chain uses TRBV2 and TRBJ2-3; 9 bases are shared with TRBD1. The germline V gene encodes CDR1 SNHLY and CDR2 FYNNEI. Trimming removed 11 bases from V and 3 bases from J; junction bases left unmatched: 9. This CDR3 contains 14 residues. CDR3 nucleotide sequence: TGTGCCTCAGCCGGGACAGGGACGACAGATACGCAGTATTTT. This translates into CASAGTGTTDTQYF.

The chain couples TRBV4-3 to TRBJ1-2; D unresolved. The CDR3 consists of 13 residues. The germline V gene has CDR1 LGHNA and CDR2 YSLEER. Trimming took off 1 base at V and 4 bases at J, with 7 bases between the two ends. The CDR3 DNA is TGCGCCAGCAGCCAAGTTCCGGTCTATGGCTACACCTTC. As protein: CASSQVPVYGYTF.

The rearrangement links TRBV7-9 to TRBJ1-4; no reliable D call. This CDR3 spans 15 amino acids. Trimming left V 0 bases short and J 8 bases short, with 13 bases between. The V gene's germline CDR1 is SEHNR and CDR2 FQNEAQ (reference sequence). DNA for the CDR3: TGTGCCAGCAGCTTAGCGCTTATTGAGGCCGAAAAACTGTTTTTT. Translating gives CASSLALIEAEKLFF.

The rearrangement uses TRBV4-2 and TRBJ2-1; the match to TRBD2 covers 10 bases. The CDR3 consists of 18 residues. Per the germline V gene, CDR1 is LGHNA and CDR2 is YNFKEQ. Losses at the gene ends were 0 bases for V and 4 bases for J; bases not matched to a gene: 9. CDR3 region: CASSQDLSGGAGYNEQFF. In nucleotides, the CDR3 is TGTGCCAGCAGCCAAGATTTAAGCGGGGGGGCCGGGTACAATGAGCAGTTCTTC.

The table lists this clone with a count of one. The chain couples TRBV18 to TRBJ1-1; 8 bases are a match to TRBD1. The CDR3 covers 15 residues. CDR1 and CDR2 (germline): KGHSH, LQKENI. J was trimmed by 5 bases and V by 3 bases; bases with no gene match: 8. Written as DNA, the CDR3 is TGTGCCAGCTCACCCTTGGACAGGGAGGGAACTGAAGCTTTCTTT. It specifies CASSPLDREGTEAFF.

The CDR3 coding sequence is TGCGCCAGCAGCCAAGAGAGAGGGACTAACTATGGCTACACCTTC. Translating it yields CASSQERGTNYGYTF. This chain links TRBV4-1 with TRBJ1-2; D unclear. The CDR3 runs 15 residues. Per the germline V gene, CDR1 is MGHRA and CDR2 is YSYEKL. V lost 0 bases to trimming and J lost 0 bases, with 8 bases between them.

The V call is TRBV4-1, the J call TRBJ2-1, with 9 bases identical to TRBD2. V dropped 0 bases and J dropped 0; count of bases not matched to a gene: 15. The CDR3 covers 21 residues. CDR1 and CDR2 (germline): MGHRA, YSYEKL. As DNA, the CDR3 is TGCGCCAGCAGCCAAGATCCCGTGGGCGGGGGGGGACCGAGCTCCTACAATGAGCAGTTCTTC. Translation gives CASSQDPVGGGGPSSYNEQFF.

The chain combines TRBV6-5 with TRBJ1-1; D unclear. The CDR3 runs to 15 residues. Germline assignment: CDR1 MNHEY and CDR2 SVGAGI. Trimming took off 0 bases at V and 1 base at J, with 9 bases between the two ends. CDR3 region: CASSYSHSGNTEAFF. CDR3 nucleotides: TGTGCCAGCAGTTACTCGCATAGTGGGAACACTGAAGCTTTCTTT.

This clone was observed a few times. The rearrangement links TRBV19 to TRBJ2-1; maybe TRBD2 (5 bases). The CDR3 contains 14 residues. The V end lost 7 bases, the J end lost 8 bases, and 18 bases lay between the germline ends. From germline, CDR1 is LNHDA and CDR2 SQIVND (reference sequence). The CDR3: CASKVEAGRDEQFF. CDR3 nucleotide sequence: TGTGCCAGTAAGGTGGAGGCCGGCCGGGATGAGCAGTTCTTC.

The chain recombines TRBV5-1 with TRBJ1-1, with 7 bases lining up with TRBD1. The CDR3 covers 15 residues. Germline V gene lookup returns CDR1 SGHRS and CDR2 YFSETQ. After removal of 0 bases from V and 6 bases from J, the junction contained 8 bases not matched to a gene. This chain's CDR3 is CASSLEGGVGAEAFF. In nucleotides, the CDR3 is TGCGCCAGCAGCTTGGAAGGGGGCGTTGGGGCTGAAGCTTTCTTT.

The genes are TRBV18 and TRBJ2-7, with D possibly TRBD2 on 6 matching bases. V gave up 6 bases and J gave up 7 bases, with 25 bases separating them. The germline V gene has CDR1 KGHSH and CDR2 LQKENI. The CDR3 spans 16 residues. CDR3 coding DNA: TGTGCCAGCTCGTCGTATGGGGGGACTGGGGTTTATGAGCAGTACTTC. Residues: CASSSYGGTGVYEQYF.